Listed below are T cell receptor beta chains from one sample, sequenced in a study of blood T cell repertoires in COVID-19. Profiled with immunoSEQ multiplex PCR; TCRdb holds only in-frame clones, not every one. Counted here are approximately 140,000 clones, 87% occurring once; the ten biggest clones make up around 6.5%. Sequences were obtained from peripheral blood. The receptors were sampled from an elderly man with acute or convalescent COVID-19. The CDR3 runs from the conserved cysteine through the conserved F or W. D genes are given only for firm matches. A clone size is listed for some rows: how often the clone was seen (once, few, many), or a class if it is expanded.

abundance: .
d_gene: .
v_gene: TRBV10-1
j_gene: TRBJ1-1
CDR3nt: TGCGCCAGCAGTGAGTCACTGAACCGGGACAACAACACTGAAGCTTTCTTT
CDR3aa: CASSESLNRDNNTEAFF

abundance: .
d_gene: TRBD1
v_gene: TRBV6-5
j_gene: TRBJ1-3
CDR3nt: TGTGCCAGCAGCCGGGACAGGGTTGGAAACACCATATATTTT
CDR3aa: CASSRDRVGNTIYF

abundance: few
d_gene: .
v_gene: TRBV6-5
j_gene: TRBJ2-2
CDR3nt: TGTGCCAGCAGGCCCGACAGTTCCGTTATGGGGGAGCTGTTTTTT
CDR3aa: CASRPDSSVMGELFF

abundance: .
d_gene: .
v_gene: TRBV5-1
j_gene: TRBJ2-7
CDR3nt: TGCGCCAGCAGACACGACAACTCCTACGAGCAGTACTTC
CDR3aa: CASRHDNSYEQYF

abundance: .
d_gene: .
v_gene: TRBV18
j_gene: TRBJ2-1
CDR3nt: TGTGCCAGCTCAGAGATGTTAGGGGATGAGCAGTTCTTC
CDR3aa: CASSEMLGDEQFF

abundance: .
d_gene: TRBD2
v_gene: TRBV19
j_gene: TRBJ2-3
CDR3nt: TGTGCCAGTAGTATTTGGGGGAGACTAGCGGGAGTTCCAGATACGCAGTATTTT
CDR3aa: CASSIWGRLAGVPDTQYF

abundance: .
d_gene: TRBD1
v_gene: TRBV28
j_gene: TRBJ1-5
CDR3nt: TGTGCCAGCAGAGACAGGGGCAATCAGCCCCAGCATTTT
CDR3aa: CASRDRGNQPQHF

abundance: .
d_gene: TRBD2
v_gene: TRBV7-7
j_gene: TRBJ2-1
CDR3nt: TGTGCCAGCAGCGGCGGACTAGCGGGAGATGAGCAGTTCTTC
CDR3aa: CASSGGLAGDEQFF

abundance: .
d_gene: .
v_gene: TRBV7-2
j_gene: TRBJ1-5
CDR3nt: TGTGCCAGCAGTTTTCAGGGTAGCAATCAGCCCCAGCATTTT
CDR3aa: CASSFQGSNQPQHF

abundance: .
d_gene: TRBD2
v_gene: TRBV7-8
j_gene: TRBJ2-7
CDR3nt: TGTGCCAGCAGCTCCGTAACGGGGAGGGACGAGCAGTACTTC
CDR3aa: CASSSVTGRDEQYF

abundance: .
d_gene: TRBD1
v_gene: TRBV5-1
j_gene: TRBJ1-2
CDR3nt: TGCGCCAGCAGCTCCTCAGGGGGCACCTATGGCTACACCTTC
CDR3aa: CASSSSGGTYGYTF

abundance: .
d_gene: TRBD2
v_gene: TRBV15
j_gene: TRBJ2-5
CDR3nt: TGTGCCACCAGCAGAGACCCTATAGCGGGAGGGTTGGAGACCCAGTACTTC
CDR3aa: CATSRDPIAGGLETQYF

abundance: .
d_gene: .
v_gene: TRBV28
j_gene: TRBJ1-2
CDR3nt: TGTGCCAGCACCCGGACAGCTAACTATGGCTACACCTTC
CDR3aa: CASTRTANYGYTF

abundance: once
d_gene: .
v_gene: TRBV9
j_gene: TRBJ1-4
CDR3nt: TGTGCCAGCAGCGTAGGAGAGGCTGAAAAACTGTTTTTT
CDR3aa: CASSVGEAEKLFF

abundance: .
d_gene: TRBD1
v_gene: TRBV2
j_gene: TRBJ1-6
CDR3nt: TGTGCCACCCACAGGGGTTCACCCCTCCACTTT
CDR3aa: CATHRGSPLHF

abundance: .
d_gene: .
v_gene: TRBV2
j_gene: TRBJ1-1
CDR3nt: TGTGCCAGCAGTGAATGGGGACTCACTGAAGCTTTCTTT
CDR3aa: CASSEWGLTEAFF

abundance: few
d_gene: TRBD2
v_gene: TRBV19
j_gene: TRBJ2-1
CDR3nt: TGTGCCAGTAGTATAGACCACGCCACTAGCGGGGGGCAGTTCTTC
CDR3aa: CASSIDHATSGGQFF

abundance: .
d_gene: TRBD1
v_gene: TRBV7-2
j_gene: TRBJ1-3
CDR3nt: TGTGCCAGCAGACGCACAGGGGACGGAAACACCATATATTTT
CDR3aa: CASRRTGDGNTIYF

abundance: .
d_gene: .
v_gene: TRBV9
j_gene: TRBJ1-1
CDR3nt: TGTGCCAGCAGCGCAACTTTGTCTGAAGCTTTCTTT
CDR3aa: CASSATLSEAFF

abundance: .
d_gene: TRBD2
v_gene: TRBV29-1
j_gene: TRBJ2-5
CDR3nt: TGCAGCGTCGCAACTAGCGTCAAAGAGACCCAGTACTTC
CDR3aa: CSVATSVKETQYF

abundance: .
d_gene: .
v_gene: TRBV7-2
j_gene: TRBJ2-7
CDR3nt: TGTGCCAGCAGCTTAGGGCTAGACTACGAGCAGTACTTC
CDR3aa: CASSLGLDYEQYF

abundance: .
d_gene: .
v_gene: TRBV7-9
j_gene: TRBJ2-1
CDR3nt: TGTGCCAGCAGCCCCTCTAGGCCAGCTGAGCAGTTCTTC
CDR3aa: CASSPSRPAEQFF